These T cell receptor beta chains were read from a single sample in a study of beta chain features in type 1 diabetes. TCRdb's table, derived via immunoSEQ multiplex PCR, lists solely in-frame clones and lacks some. Counted here are about 260,000 clones, about 63% occurring once; the ten biggest clones make up approximately 0.053%. Material: naive CD4+ T cells from blood. The receptors were sampled from a man aged 25 to 40 in good health. Both conserved end residues are part of each CDR3. Fields, in order: V gene, J gene, CDR3 protein.

TRBV19	TRBJ1-3	CASRSSGNTIYF
TRBV30	TRBJ2-2	CAWSASRTGRNTGELFF
TRBV30	TRBJ1-2	CAWRETNRGYTF
TRBV27	TRBJ1-5	CASRWTPNQPQHF
TRBV5-5	TRBJ2-1	CASSLETGPSSYNEQFF
TRBV2	TRBJ2-5	CASSGNGMTYETQYF
TRBV19	TRBJ2-1	CASSAPGLASSYNEQFF
TRBV5-6	TRBJ2-4	CASSLWTGVPVAKNIQYF
TRBV30	TRBJ2-2	CAWIPRTGLAGELFF
TRBV30	TRBJ2-6	CAWTLTGANVLTF
TRBV10-3	TRBJ2-5	CAIQQGDRGLETQYF
TRBV27	TRBJ2-3	CASRLRVRGTDTQYF
TRBV11-2	TRBJ2-1	CASSPRVEQFF
TRBV30	TRBJ2-2	CAWSLLAGGHPGELFF
TRBV28	TRBJ2-1	CASSTPAGGPRNEQFF
TRBV29-1	TRBJ2-7	CSVGQAYEQYF
TRBV14	TRBJ2-1	CASSQERQREGHEQFF
TRBV5-1	TRBJ2-1	CASIPGSAYNEQFF
TRBV10-3	TRBJ2-5	CAIAPFSGQETQYF
TRBV20-1	TRBJ1-1	CSARDPAPSVF
TRBV7-2	TRBJ2-2	CASSLSAGANTGELFF
TRBV7-2	TRBJ2-5	CASSLVWAGEETQYF
TRBV29-1	TRBJ1-1	CSVSGGERTEAFF
TRBV13	TRBJ2-7	CASSLGSGIYEQYF
TRBV2	TRBJ2-7	CASSPDSLRQYF
TRBV30	TRBJ2-5	CAWSRYTGNQETQYF
TRBV15	TRBJ2-7	CATSRDRTSYEQYF
TRBV30	TRBJ2-2	CAWSTRTGHTGELFF
TRBV5-1	TRBJ2-7	CASSLAGEQYF
TRBV2	TRBJ2-7	CASTPGIHEQYF
TRBV5-4	TRBJ2-5	CATTRLAGLQETQYF
TRBV30	TRBJ1-1	CAWDALDGGGTEAFF
TRBV15	TRBJ1-1	CATSRERTVNTEAFF
TRBV2	TRBJ2-5	CASIQLAGGPAAQYF
TRBV7-2	TRBJ2-2	CASSSPPGGTGELFF
TRBV30	TRBJ2-5	CAWSGLVETQYF
TRBV5-1	TRBJ2-5	CASSLALTPLQETQYF
TRBV29-1	TRBJ2-7	CSAGARAYEQYF
TRBV30	TRBJ2-1	CAWSVHGTGLSNEQFF
TRBV30	TRBJ2-7	CAWTGWGNEQYF
TRBV25-1	TRBJ1-4	CASLGGKLFF
TRBV2	TRBJ2-2	CASKWTLNTGELFF
TRBV10-3	TRBJ1-1	CAIGGQDNEAFF
TRBV30	TRBJ2-5	CAWSTGVRETQYF
TRBV7-2	TRBJ2-1	CASSWRRSPNEQFF
TRBV29-1	TRBJ2-3	CSGSDSTDTQYF
TRBV14	TRBJ2-5	CASSQGSTSLETQYF
TRBV19	TRBJ2-1	CASSALGLGEQFF
TRBV25-1	TRBJ2-1	CASSGAGGSYNEQFF
TRBV7-2	TRBJ2-3	CASSLNRRDTQYF
TRBV18	TRBJ2-7	CASSPGQEAYEQYF
TRBV4-2	TRBJ2-1	CASSPLASGGGINEQFF